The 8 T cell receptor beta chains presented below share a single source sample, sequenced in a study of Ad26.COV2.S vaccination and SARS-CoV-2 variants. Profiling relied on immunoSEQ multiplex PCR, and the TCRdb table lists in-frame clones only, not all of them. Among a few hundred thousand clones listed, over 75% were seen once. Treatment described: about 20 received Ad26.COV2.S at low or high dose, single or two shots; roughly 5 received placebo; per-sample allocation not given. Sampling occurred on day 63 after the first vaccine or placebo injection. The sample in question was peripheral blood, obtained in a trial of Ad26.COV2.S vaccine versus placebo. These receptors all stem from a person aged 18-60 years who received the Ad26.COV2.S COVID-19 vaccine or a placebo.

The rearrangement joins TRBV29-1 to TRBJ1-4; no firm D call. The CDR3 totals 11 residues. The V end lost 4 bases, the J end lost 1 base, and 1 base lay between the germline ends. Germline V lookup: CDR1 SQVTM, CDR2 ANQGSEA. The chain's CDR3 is CSVGTNEKLFF. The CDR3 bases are TGCAGCGTTGGAACTAATGAAAAACTGTTTTTT.

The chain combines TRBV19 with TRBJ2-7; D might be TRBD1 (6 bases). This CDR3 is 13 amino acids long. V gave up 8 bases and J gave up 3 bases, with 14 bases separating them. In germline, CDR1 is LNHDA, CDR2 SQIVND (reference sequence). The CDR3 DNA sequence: TGTGCCAGTTGGGCAGGGGTGGGCTACGAGCAGTACTTC. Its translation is CASWAGVGYEQYF.

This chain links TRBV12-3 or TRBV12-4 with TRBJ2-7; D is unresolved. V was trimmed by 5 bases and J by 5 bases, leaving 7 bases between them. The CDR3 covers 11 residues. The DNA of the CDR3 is TGTGCCAGCAGTGTAGGGCACGAGCAGTACTTC. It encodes CASSVGHEQYF.

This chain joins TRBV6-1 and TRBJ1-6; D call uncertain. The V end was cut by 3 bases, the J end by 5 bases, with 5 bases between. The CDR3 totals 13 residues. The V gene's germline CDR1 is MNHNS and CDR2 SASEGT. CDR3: CASSEEHNSPLHF. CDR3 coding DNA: TGTGCCAGCAGTGAGGAACATAATTCACCCCTCCACTTT.

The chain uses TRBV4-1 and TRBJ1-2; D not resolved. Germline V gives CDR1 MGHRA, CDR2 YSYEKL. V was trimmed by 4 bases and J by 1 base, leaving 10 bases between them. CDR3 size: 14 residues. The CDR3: CASSLEHLNYGYTF. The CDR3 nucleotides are TGCGCCAGCAGCCTAGAACACCTTAACTATGGCTACACCTTC.

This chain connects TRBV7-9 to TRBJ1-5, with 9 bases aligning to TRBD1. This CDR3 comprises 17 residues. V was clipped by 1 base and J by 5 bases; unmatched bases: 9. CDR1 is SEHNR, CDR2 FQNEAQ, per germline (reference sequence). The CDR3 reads CASSLGRTGQGDQPQHF. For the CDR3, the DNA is TGTGCCAGCAGCTTAGGGCGTACGGGACAGGGTGATCAGCCCCAGCATTTT.

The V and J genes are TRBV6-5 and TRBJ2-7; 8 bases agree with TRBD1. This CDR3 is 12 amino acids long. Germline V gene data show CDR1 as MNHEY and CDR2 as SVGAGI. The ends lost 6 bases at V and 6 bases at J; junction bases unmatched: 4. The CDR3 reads CASRDRVGEQYF. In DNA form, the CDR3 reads TGTGCCAGCAGGGACAGGGTAGGCGAGCAGTACTTC.

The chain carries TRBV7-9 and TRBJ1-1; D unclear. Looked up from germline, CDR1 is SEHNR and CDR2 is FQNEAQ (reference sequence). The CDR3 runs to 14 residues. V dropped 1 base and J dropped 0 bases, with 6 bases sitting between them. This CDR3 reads CASSLEGLNTEAFF. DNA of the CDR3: TGTGCCAGCAGCTTAGAAGGGTTGAACACTGAAGCTTTCTTT.